This T cell receptor (beta chain) was sequenced for a study of shared clonotypes between healthy human individuals. CDR1 is MNHEY and CDR2 is SVGAGI in the germline V gene. The CDR3 length is 14 residues. V lost 7 bases to trimming and J lost 5 bases, with 17 bases between them. The assay was immunoSEQ multiplex PCR, and TCRdb's table has in-frame clones only and misses some. The profile shows a few million clones, more than 80% of them singletons. The TCR comes from a man aged 18 to 29 in good health. The chain joins TRBV6-5 to TRBJ2-5; D may be TRBD1 (6 bases). Sequencing input: naive CD4+ T cells sorted from blood. The subset was: CD45RA+ positively selected. This chain's CDR3 is CASTAPRGFETQYF. The DNA of the CDR3 is TGTGCCAGCACCGCGCCCAGGGGCTTTGAGACCCAGTACTTC.